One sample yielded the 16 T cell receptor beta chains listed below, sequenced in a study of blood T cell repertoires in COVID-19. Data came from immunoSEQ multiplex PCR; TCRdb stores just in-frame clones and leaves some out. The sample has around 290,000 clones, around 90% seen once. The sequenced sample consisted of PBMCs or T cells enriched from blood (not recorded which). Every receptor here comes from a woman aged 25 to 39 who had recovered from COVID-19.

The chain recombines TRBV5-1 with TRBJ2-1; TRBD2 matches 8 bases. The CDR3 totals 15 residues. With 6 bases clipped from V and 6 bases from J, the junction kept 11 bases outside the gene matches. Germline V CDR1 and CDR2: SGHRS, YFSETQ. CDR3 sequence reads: CASTNPSGSGNEQFF. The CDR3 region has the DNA TGCGCCAGCACGAACCCCAGCGGGAGTGGCAATGAGCAGTTCTTC.

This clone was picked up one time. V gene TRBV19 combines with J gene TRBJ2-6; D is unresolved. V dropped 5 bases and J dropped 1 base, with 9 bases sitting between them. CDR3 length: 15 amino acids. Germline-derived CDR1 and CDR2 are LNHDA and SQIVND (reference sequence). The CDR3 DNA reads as TGTGCCAGTAGTCCCCACGAGTCTGGGGCCAACGTCCTGACTTTC. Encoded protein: CASSPHESGANVLTF.

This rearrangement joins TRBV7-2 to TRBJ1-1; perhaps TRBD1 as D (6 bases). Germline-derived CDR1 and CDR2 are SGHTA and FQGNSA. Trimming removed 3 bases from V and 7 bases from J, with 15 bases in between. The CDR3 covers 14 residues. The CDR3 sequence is CASSFYRVQSEAFF. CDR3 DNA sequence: TGTGCCAGCAGCTTCTACAGGGTACAAAGTGAAGCTTTCTTT. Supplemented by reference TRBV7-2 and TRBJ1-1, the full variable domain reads GAGVSQSPSNKVTEKGKDVELRCDPISGHTALYWYRQSLGQGLEFLIYFQGNSAPDKSGLPSDRFSAERTGGSVSTLTIQRTQQEDSAVYLCASSFYRVQSEAFFGQGTRLTVV.

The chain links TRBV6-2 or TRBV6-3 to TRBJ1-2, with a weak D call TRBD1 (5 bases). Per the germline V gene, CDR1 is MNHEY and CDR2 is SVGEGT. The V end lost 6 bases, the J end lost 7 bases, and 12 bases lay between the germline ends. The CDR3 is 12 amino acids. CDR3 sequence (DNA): TGTGCCAGCAGCTCCGACAGTCGTGGCTACACCTTC. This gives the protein CASSSDSRGYTF.

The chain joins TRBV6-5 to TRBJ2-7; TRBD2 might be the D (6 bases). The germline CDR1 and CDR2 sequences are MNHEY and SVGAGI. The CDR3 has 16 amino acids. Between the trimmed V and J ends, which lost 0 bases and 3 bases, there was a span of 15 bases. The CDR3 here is CASSYSRSSGNYEQYF. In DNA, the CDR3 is TGTGCCAGCAGTTACTCTCGAAGTAGCGGAAACTACGAGCAGTACTTC.

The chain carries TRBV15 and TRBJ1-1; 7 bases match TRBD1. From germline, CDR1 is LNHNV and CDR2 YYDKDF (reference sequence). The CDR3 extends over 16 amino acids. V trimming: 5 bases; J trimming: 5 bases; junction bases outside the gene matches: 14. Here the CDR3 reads CATSFRFRTGGTEAFF. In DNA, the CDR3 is TGTGCCACCAGCTTCCGATTTCGGACAGGAGGGACTGAAGCTTTCTTT.

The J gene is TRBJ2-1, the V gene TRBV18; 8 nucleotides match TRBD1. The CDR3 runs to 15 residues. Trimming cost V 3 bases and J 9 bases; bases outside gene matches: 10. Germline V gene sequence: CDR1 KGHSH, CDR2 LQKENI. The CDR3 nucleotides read TGTGCCAGCTCACCCCTCTCGACAGGGGATAGTGAGCAGTTCTTC. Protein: CASSPLSTGDSEQFF.

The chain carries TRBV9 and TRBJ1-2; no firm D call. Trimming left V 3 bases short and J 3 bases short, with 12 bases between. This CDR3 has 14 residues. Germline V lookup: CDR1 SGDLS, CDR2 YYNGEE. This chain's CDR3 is CASSGYSGHYGYTF. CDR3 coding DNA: TGTGCCAGCAGCGGCTACAGCGGGCACTATGGCTACACCTTC.

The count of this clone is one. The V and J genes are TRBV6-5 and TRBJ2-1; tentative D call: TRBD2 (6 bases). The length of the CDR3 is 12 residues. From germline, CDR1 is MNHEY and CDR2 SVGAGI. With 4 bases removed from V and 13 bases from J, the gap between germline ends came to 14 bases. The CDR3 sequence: CASSSPGLKQFF. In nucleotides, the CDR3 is TGTGCCAGCAGTTCTCCTGGACTAAAACAGTTCTTC.

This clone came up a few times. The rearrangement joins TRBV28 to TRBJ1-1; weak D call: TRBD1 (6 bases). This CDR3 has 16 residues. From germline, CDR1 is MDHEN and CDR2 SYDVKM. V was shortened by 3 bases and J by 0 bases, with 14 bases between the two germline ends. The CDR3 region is CASSLHQGSLNTEAFF. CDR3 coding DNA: TGTGCCAGCAGTTTGCATCAGGGGAGCCTGAACACTGAAGCTTTCTTT.

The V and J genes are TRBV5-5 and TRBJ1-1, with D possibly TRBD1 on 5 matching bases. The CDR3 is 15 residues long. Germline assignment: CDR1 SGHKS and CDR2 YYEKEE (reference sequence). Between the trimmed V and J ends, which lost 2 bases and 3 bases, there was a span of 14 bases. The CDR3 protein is CASSFGGTRDTEAFF. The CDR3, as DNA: TGTGCCAGCAGCTTTGGAGGGACTCGGGACACTGAAGCTTTCTTT.

CDR3 sequence: CASFSGQGNSPLHF. CDR3 DNA sequence: TGTGCCAGCTTTTCAGGACAGGGGAATTCACCCCTCCACTTT. The chain joins TRBV2 to TRBJ1-6; TRBD1 aligns across 9 bases. Germline CDR1 reads SNHLY; CDR2 reads FYNNEI. The V gene end was trimmed by 8 bases and the J gene end by 7 bases; junction bases not matched to a gene: 6. This CDR3 has 14 residues.

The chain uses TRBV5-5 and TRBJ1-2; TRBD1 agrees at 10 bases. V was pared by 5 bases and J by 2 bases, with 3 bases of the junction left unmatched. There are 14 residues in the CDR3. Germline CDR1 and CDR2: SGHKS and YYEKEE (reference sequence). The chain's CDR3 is CASSLTGGNYGYTF. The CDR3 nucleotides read TGTGCCAGCAGTTTGACAGGGGGCAACTATGGCTACACCTTC.

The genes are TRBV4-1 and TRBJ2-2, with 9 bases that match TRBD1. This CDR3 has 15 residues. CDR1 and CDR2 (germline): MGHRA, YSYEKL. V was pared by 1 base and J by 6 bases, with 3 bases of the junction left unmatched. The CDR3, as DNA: TGCGCCAGCAGCCAAGTACAGGGGGCGCCCGGGGAGCTGTTTTTT. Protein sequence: CASSQVQGAPGELFF.

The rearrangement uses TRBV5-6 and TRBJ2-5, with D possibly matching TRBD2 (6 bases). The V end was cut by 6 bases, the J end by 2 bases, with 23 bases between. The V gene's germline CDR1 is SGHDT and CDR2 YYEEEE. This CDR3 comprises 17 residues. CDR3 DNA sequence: TGTGCCAGCACCACGAGGCGGGGCCCTTCAAATCAAGAGACCCAGTACTTC. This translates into CASTTRRGPSNQETQYF.

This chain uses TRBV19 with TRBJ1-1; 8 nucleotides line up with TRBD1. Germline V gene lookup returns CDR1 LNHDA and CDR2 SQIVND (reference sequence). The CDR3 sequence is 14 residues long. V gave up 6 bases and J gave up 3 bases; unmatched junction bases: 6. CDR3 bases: TGTGCCAGTAGCCAAACAGGGGGGTACACTGAAGCTTTCTTT. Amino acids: CASSQTGGYTEAFF.